This TCR beta chain derives from a study of T cells after posttransplantation cyclophosphamide. Study outcomes and limitations: TRB overlap between skin or GI tissue T cells and blood was limited. TRB clonality was highly associated with recipient CMV seropositivity and reactivation.

This clone was seen a few times. Its antigen is undetermined. This table comes from immunoSEQ multiplex PCR, and its TCRdb copy is limited to in-frame clones, with some not included. The sample holds some 46,000 clones, and no clone turns up only once. Germline V CDR1 and CDR2: SQVTM, ANQGSEA. Trimming took 8 bases from V and 5 from J, leaving 18 bases between them. The CDR3 consists of 14 residues. Sequencing input: PBMCs. This sequence originates from a man in his forties in good health, CMV-negative, and a related stem cell transplant donor. The chain is built from TRBV29-1 and TRBJ2-2; a weak D match, TRBD1 (7 bases). CDR3 residues: CSTGGAGGTGELFF. CDR3 nucleotides: TGCAGCACCGGAGGGGCAGGGGGTACCGGGGAGCTGTTTTTT.